The clone carrying this T cell receptor beta chain has just a few counts. Clones were sequenced by immunoSEQ multiplex PCR, and TCRdb holds only the in-frame ones, with some missing. Among approximately 250,000 clones listed, 85% to 95% were seen once. This sample was included in a study of blood T cell repertoires in COVID-19. V dropped 2 bases and J dropped 0; count of bases not matched to a gene: 4. Germline V gene data show CDR1 as MNHNS and CDR2 as SASEGT. The CDR3 sequence is 15 residues long. The chain uses TRBV6-1 and TRBJ2-7; TRBD2 matches 7 bases. Sequencing input: PBMCs or T cells enriched from blood (not recorded which). This sequence originates from a man aged 40-49 years who had been exposed to COVID-19. CDR3 in amino acids: CASSEQGGSSYEQYF. The CDR3 DNA reads TGTGCCAGCAGTGAACAGGGCGGGAGCTCCTACGAGCAGTACTTC.